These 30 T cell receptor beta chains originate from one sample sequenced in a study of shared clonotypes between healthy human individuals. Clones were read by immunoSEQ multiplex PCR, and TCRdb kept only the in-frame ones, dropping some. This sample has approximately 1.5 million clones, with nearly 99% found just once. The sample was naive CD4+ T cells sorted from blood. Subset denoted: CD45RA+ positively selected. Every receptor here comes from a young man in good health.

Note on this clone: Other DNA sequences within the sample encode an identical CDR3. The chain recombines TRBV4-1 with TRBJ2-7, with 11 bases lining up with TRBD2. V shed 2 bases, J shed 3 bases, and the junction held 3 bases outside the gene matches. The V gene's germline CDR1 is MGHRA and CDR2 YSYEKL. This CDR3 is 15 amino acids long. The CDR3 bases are TGCGCCAGCAGCCAACGTCTAGCGGGAGGCTACGAGCAGTACTTC. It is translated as CASSQRLAGGYEQYF.

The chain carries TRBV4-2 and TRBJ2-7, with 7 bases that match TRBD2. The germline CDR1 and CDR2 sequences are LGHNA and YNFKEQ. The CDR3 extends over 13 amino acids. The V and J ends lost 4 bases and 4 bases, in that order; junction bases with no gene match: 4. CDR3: CASSRDYLYEQYF. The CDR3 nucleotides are TGTGCCAGCAGCCGGGACTATTTATACGAGCAGTACTTC.

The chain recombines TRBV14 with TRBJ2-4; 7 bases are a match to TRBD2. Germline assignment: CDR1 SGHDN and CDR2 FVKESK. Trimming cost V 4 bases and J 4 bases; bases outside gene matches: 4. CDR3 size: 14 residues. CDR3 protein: CASSLTSPKNIQYF. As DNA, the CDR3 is TGTGCCAGCAGCCTGACTAGCCCTAAAAACATTCAGTACTTC.

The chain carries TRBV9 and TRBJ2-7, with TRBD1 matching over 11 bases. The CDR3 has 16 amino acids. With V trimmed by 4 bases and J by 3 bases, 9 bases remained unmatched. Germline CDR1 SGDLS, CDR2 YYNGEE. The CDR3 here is CASSPPGQGGHYEQYF. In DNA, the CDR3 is TGTGCCAGCAGCCCCCCGGGACAGGGGGGCCACTACGAGCAGTACTTC.

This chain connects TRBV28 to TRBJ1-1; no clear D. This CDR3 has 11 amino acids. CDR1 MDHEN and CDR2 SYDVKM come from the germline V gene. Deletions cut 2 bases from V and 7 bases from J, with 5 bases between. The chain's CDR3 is CASSLGGEAFF. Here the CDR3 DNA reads TGTGCCAGCAGTTTAGGAGGTGAAGCTTTCTTT.

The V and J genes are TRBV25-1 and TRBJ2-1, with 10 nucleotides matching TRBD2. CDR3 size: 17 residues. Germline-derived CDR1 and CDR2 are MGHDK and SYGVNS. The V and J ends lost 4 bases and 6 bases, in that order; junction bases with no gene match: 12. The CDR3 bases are TGTGCCAGCAGTGTTTTTCGGCTAGCGGGAGATTCCAATGAGCAGTTCTTC. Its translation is CASSVFRLAGDSNEQFF.

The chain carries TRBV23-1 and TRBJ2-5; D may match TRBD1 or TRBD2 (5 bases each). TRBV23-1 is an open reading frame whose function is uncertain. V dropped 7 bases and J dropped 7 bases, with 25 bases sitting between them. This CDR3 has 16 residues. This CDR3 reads CASTYPRRGGGLTQYF. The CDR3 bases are TGCGCCAGCACATACCCGCGCAGAGGTGGGGGTTTGACCCAGTACTTC.

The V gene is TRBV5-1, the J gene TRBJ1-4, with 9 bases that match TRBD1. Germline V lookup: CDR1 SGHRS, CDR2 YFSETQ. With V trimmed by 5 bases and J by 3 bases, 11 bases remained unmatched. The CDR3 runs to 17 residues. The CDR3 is CASRRGDRVLSNEKLFF. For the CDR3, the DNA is TGCGCCAGCAGACGAGGGGACAGGGTCCTATCTAATGAAAAACTGTTTTTT.

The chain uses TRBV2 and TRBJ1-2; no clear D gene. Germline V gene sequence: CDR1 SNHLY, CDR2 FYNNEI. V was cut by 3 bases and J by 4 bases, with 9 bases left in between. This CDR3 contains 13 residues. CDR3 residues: CASSDGPGYGYTF. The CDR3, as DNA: TGTGCCAGCAGTGATGGCCCGGGCTATGGCTACACCTTC.

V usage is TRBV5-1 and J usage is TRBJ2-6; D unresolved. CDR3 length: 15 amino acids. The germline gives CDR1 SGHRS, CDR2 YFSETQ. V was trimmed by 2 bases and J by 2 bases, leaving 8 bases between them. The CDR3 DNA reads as TGCGCCAGCAGCTTTGGATCAACTGGGGCCAACGTCCTGACTTTC. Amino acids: CASSFGSTGANVLTF.

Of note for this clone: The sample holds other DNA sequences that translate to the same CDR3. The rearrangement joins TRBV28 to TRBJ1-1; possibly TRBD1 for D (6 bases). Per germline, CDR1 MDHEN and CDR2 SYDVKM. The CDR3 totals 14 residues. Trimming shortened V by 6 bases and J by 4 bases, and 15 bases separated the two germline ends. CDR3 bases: TGTGCCAGCAGCCCAGGCACAGGGCCCACTGAAGCTTTCTTT. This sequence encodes CASSPGTGPTEAFF.

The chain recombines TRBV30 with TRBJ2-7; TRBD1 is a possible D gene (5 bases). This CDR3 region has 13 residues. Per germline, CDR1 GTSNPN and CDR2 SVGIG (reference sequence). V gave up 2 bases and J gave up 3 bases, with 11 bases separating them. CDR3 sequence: CAWSKQVNYEQYF. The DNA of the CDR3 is TGTGCCTGGAGTAAACAGGTAAACTACGAGCAGTACTTC.

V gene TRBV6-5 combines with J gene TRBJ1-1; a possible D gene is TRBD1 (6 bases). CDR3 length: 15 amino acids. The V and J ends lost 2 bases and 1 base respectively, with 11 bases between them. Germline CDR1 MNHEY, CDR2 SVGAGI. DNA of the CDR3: TGTGCCAGCAGTTACGGCCCCAGGGGGAACACTGAAGCTTTCTTT. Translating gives CASSYGPRGNTEAFF.

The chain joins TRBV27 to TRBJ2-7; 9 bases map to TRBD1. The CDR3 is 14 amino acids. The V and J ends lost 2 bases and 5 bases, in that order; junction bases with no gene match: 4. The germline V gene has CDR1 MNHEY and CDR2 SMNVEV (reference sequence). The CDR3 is CASSLLDRGNEQYF. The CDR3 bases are TGTGCCAGCAGTTTACTGGACAGGGGTAACGAGCAGTACTTC.

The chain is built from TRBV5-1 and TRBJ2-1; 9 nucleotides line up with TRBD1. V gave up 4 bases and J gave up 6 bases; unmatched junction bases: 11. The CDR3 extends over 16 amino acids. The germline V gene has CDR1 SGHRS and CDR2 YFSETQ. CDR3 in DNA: TGCGCCAGCAGCGTACAGAGGGACAGGGTAGGCAATGAGCAGTTCTTC. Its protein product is CASSVQRDRVGNEQFF.

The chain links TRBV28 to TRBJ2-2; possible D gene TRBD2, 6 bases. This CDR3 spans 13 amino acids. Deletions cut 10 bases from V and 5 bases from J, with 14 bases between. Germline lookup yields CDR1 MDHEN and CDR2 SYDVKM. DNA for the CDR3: TGTGCCACCCGGAGGGCCGGAACCGGGGAGCTGTTTTTT. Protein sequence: CATRRAGTGELFF.

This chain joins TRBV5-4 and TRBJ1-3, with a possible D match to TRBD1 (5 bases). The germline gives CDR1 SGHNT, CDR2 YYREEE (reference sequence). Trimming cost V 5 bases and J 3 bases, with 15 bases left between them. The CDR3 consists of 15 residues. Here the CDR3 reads CASSSQGLGGNTIYF. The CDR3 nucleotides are TGTGCCAGCAGTTCTCAGGGCCTAGGTGGAAACACCATATATTTT.

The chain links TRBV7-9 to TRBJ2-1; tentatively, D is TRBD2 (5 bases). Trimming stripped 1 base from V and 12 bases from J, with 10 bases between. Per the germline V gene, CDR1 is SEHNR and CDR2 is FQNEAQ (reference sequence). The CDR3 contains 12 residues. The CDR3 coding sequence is TGTGCCAGCAGCTTAGATGGTCGGGGGCAGTTCTTC. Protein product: CASSLDGRGQFF. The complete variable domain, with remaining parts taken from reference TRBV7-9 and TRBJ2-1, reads DTGVSQNPRHKITKRGQNVTFRCDPISEHNRLYWYRQTLGQGPEFLTYFQNEAQLEKSRLLSDRFSAERPKGSFSTLEIQRTEQGDSAMYLCASSLDGRGQFFGPGTRLTVL.

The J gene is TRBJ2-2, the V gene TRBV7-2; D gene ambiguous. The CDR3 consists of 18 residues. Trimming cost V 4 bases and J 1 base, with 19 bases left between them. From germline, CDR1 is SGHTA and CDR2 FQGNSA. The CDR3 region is CASSSFTPFYENTGELFF. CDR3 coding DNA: TGTGCCAGCAGCTCTTTCACGCCTTTCTATGAGAACACCGGGGAGCTGTTTTTT.

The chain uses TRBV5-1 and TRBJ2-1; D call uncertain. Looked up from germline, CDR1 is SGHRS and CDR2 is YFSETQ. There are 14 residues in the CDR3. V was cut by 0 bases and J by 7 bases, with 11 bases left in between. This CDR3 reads CASSLGGSKNEQFF. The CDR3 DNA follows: TGCGCCAGCAGCTTGGGGGGTTCGAAGAATGAGCAGTTCTTC.

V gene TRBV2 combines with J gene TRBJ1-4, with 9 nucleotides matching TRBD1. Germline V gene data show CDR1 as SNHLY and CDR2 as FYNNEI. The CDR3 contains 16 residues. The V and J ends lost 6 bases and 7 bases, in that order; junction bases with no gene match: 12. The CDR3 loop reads CASSEQGQGVGEKLFF. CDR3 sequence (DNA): TGTGCCAGCAGCGAACAGGGACAGGGTGTGGGTGAAAAACTGTTTTTT.

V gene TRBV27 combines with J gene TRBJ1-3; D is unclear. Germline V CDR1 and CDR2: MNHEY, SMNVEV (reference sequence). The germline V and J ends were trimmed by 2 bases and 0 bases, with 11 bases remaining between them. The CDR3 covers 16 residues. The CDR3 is CASSLGGRSSGNTIYF. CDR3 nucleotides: TGTGCCAGCAGTTTAGGTGGCAGATCCTCTGGAAACACCATATATTTT.

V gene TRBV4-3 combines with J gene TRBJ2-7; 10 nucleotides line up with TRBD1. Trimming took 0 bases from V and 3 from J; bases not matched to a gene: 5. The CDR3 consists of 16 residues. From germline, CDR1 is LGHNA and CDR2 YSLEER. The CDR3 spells CASSQDRGTGDYEQYF. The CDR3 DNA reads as TGCGCCAGCAGCCAAGATCGGGGGACAGGGGACTACGAGCAGTACTTC.

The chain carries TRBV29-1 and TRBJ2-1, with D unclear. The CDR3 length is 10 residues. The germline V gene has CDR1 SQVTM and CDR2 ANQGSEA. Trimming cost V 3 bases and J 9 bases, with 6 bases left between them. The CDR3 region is CSVDWREQFF. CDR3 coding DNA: TGCAGCGTTGACTGGCGTGAGCAGTTCTTC.

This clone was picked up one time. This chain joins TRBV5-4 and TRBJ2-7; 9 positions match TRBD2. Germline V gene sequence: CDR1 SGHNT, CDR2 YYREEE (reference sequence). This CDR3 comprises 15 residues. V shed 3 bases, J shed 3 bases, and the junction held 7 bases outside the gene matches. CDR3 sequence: CASSSKTSGYYEQYF. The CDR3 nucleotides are TGTGCCAGCAGCTCCAAGACTAGCGGATACTACGAGCAGTACTTC.

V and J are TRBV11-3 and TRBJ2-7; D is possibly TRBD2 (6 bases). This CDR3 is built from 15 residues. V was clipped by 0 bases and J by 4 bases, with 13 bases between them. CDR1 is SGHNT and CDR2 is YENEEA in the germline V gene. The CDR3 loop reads CASSLDGSAGYEQYF. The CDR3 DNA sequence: TGTGCCAGCAGCTTAGACGGGAGTGCTGGGTACGAGCAGTACTTC.

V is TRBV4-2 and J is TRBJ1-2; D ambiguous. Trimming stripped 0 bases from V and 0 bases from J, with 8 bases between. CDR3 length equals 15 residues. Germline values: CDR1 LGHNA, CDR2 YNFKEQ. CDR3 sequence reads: CASSQDPDANYGYTF. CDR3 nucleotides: TGTGCCAGCAGCCAAGACCCTGACGCTAACTATGGCTACACCTTC.

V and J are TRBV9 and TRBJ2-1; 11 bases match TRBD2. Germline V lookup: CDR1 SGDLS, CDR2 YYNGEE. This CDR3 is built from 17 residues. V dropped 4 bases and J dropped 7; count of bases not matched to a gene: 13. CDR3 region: CASSSRIAGGPGNEQFF. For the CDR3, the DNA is TGTGCCAGCAGCTCCCGGATAGCGGGAGGGCCAGGGAATGAGCAGTTCTTC.

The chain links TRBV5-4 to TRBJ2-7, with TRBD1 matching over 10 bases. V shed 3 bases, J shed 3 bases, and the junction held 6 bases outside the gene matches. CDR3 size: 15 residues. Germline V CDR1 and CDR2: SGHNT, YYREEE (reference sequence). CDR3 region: CASSWGDRGRYEQYF. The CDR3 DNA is TGTGCCAGCAGCTGGGGGGACAGGGGACGCTACGAGCAGTACTTC.

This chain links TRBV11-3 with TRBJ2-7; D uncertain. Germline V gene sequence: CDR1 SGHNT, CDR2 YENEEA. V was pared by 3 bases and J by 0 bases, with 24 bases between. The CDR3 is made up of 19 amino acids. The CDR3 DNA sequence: TGTGCCAGCAGCTTCCCCTTACCCGACTTGCGCGATAGCTCCTACGAGCAGTACTTC. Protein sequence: CASSFPLPDLRDSSYEQYF. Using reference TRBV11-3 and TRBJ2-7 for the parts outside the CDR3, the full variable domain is EAGVVQSPRYKIIEKKQPVAFWCNPISGHNTLYWYLQNLGQGPELLIRYENEEAVDDSQLPKDRFSAERLKGVDSTLKIQPAELGDSAVYLCASSFPLPDLRDSSYEQYFGPGTRLTVT.